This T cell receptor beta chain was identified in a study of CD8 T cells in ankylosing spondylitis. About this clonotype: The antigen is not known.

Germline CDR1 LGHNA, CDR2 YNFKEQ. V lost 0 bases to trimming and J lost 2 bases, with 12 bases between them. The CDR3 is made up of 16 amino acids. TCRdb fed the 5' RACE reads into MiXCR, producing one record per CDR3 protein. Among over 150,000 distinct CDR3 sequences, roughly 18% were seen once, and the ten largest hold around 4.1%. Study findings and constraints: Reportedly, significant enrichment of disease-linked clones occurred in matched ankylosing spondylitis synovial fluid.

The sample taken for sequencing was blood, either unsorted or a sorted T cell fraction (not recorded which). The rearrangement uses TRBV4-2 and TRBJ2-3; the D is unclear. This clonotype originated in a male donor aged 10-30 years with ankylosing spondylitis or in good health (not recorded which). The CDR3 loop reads CASSQELGRNTDTQYF. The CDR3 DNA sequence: TGTGCCAGCAGCCAAGAATTGGGCAGAAACACAGATACGCAGTATTTT.